Below, one T cell receptor (beta chain) is given with its context. The V and J ends lost 2 bases and 4 bases, in that order; junction bases with no gene match: 7. Looked up from germline, CDR1 is SGHTA and CDR2 is FQGTGA. The CDR3 is 16 residues long. This sample was taken from a study of OX40 agonist ivuxolimab in advanced cancers. Sequenced by immunoSEQ multiplex PCR; TCRdb stores in-frame clones only, minus some. The sample has tens of thousands of clones, about 91% seen once. This sample comprised CD4+ or CD8+ T cells sorted from blood, obtained in a trial of the OX40 agonist ivuxolimab. The receptor was derived from an adult with an advanced solid tumor such as melanoma, head and neck, liver or kidney cancer. The chain couples TRBV7-3 to TRBJ2-3, with 9 bases aligning to TRBD2. The CDR3: CASSLGAGGSADTQYF. The CDR3 DNA reads TGTGCCAGCAGCTTAGGAGCGGGGGGTTCCGCAGATACGCAGTATTTT.